One and the same sample provided the 23 T cell receptor beta chains below, sequenced in a study of T-cell reconstitution after alpha-beta-depleted transplantation in children. The authors prepared the TCRbeta library with unique molecular identifiers. TCRdb independently ran MiXCR on the PCR reads; one entry per CDR3 protein. Altogether hundreds of thousands of distinct CDR3 sequences are present, under 20% being singletons, with the ten largest covering about 41%. Sample: PBMCs, mostly from graft donor cells, taken 360 days after TCRalphabeta/CD19-depleted stem cell transplant. The origin of the receptors is a male patient between 2 and 15 years old who had a stem cell transplant for acute lymphoblastic leukemia, so the T cells may come from the graft donor.

The chain employs TRBV29-1 and TRBJ1-1; TRBD1 matches at 9 bases. This CDR3 region has 14 residues. V was pared by 7 bases and J by 1 base, with 7 bases of the junction left unmatched. Germline V gene sequence: CDR1 SQVTM, CDR2 ANQGSEA. The CDR3 DNA reads as TGCAGCGCCGCCGGGACAGGGCAGAACACTGAAGCTTTCTTT. This gives the protein CSAAGTGQNTEAFF.

This CDR3 reads CSAPGRGRTDTQYF. The CDR3 DNA reads TGCAGTGCTCCTGGCAGGGGCAGGACAGATACGCAGTATTTT. This chain links TRBV20-1 with TRBJ2-3; D perhaps matches TRBD1 (6 bases). V lost 5 bases to trimming and J lost 3 bases, with 15 bases between them. This CDR3 has 14 residues. The V gene's germline CDR1 is DFQATT and CDR2 SNEGSKA (reference sequence).

This clonotype was counted at least ten times. This rearrangement joins TRBV12-3 or TRBV12-4 to TRBJ2-6, with TRBD1 identical over 7 bases. Trimming removed 4 bases from V and 6 bases from J; junction bases left unmatched: 12. There are 17 residues in the CDR3. CDR3 in amino acids: CASSSGTVRASANVLTF. The CDR3 DNA follows: TGTGCCAGCAGTTCCGGGACAGTAAGAGCTTCGGCCAACGTCCTGACTTTC.

At least ten counts were recorded for this clonotype. V and J are TRBV6-5 and TRBJ1-6, with D possibly matching TRBD1 (6 bases). Trimming took off 3 bases at V and 12 bases at J, with 18 bases between the two ends. The CDR3 extends over 15 amino acids. Germline V gives CDR1 MNHEY, CDR2 SVGAGI. DNA for the CDR3: TGTGCCAGCAGTTATCTCACAGGGCCTGGAGAACCCCTCCACTTT. Its protein is CASSYLTGPGEPLHF.

The genes are TRBV12-5 and TRBJ2-7; TRBD1 aligns across 10 bases. V shed 2 bases, J shed 2 bases, and the junction held 9 bases outside the gene matches. The CDR3 sequence is 17 residues long. Looked up from germline, CDR1 is LGHNT and CDR2 is FRNRAP. CDR3 sequence: CASGLPSDRGGTYEQYF. The CDR3, as DNA: TGTGCTAGTGGTTTGCCTTCGGACAGGGGGGGCACCTACGAGCAGTACTTC.

Many counts were recorded for this clonotype. The chain recombines TRBV28 with TRBJ2-1, with 7 bases identical to TRBD2. Trimming cost V 2 bases and J 3 bases; bases outside gene matches: 7. The CDR3 contains 16 residues. CDR1 and CDR2 from the germline V gene are MDHEN and SYDVKM. Here the CDR3 reads CASSLNGRPLYNEQFF. CDR3 nucleotide sequence: TGTGCCAGCAGTTTAAACGGGAGGCCCCTCTACAATGAGCAGTTCTTC.

This clonotype has a handful of counts. The chain links TRBV24-1 to TRBJ2-3; 10 nucleotides align to TRBD1. This CDR3 has 17 residues. V shed 3 bases, J shed 4 bases, and the junction held 9 bases outside the gene matches. Germline values: CDR1 KGHDR, CDR2 SFDVKD. The CDR3 here is CATSDPNRDRGPDTQYF. CDR3 DNA sequence: TGTGCCACCAGTGATCCGAACCGGGACAGGGGACCAGATACGCAGTATTTT.

The chain links TRBV28 to TRBJ1-1, with D tentatively TRBD1 (5 bases). The CDR3 length is 13 residues. Germline CDR1 MDHEN, CDR2 SYDVKM. The V end lost 2 bases, the J end lost 5 bases, and 9 bases lay between the germline ends. DNA of the CDR3: TGTGCCAGCAGTTTAGGCAGGGAAACTGAAGCTTTCTTT. It specifies CASSLGRETEAFF.

This clonotype has only a few counts. V gene TRBV5-8 combines with J gene TRBJ2-2; D remains unclear. V was clipped by 8 bases and J by 3 bases, with 11 bases between them. The CDR3 extends over 13 amino acids. Germline CDR1 is SGHTS and CDR2 is YDEGEE. The CDR3 loop is CARRQIYTGELFF. Written as DNA, the CDR3 is TGTGCCAGGCGGCAGATTTACACCGGGGAGCTGTTTTTT.

The chain is built from TRBV4-2 and TRBJ2-3; 7 nucleotides match TRBD2. The CDR3 has 15 amino acids. V trimming: 0 bases; J trimming: 4 bases; junction bases outside the gene matches: 4. CDR1 is LGHNA, CDR2 YNFKEQ, per germline. The CDR3 spells CASSQDGGRADTQYF. DNA for the CDR3: TGTGCCAGCAGCCAAGATGGCGGGAGAGCAGATACGCAGTATTTT.

This clonotype was counted between two and nine times. The V call is TRBV5-1, the J call TRBJ1-1, with 8 bases fitting TRBD1. CDR1 SGHRS and CDR2 YFSETQ come from the germline V gene. V was pared by 2 bases and J by 1 base, with 4 bases of the junction left unmatched. The CDR3 spans 15 residues. The CDR3 coding sequence is TGCGCCAGCAGCTTCATAGGACAGGGGAACACTGAAGCTTTCTTT. This encodes CASSFIGQGNTEAFF.

This clonotype appeared a few times. The chain combines TRBV7-2 with TRBJ2-2; 7 positions match TRBD2. CDR3 length equals 16 residues. From germline, CDR1 is SGHTA and CDR2 FQGNSA. V shed 0 bases, J shed 1 base, and the junction held 2 bases outside the gene matches. This chain's CDR3 is CASSLAQRENTGELFF. Here the CDR3 DNA reads TGTGCCAGCAGCTTAGCCCAGCGGGAGAACACCGGGGAGCTGTTTTTT.

This clonotype occurred a few times. V is TRBV4-3 and J is TRBJ2-7; D is possibly TRBD1 (5 bases). The CDR3 runs 15 residues. Germline V gene data show CDR1 as LGHNA and CDR2 as YSLEER. The V end lost 0 bases, the J end lost 1 base, and 10 bases lay between the germline ends. The CDR3 nucleotides are TGCGCCAGCAGCCAAGAGCGAAGGGGATCCTACGAGCAGTACTTC. Protein: CASSQERRGSYEQYF.

This clonotype has only a few counts. The CDR3 sequence: CASTKRNEQFF. The CDR3 DNA is TGTGCCAGCACCAAAAGGAATGAGCAGTTCTTC. The chain uses TRBV28 and TRBJ2-1; D gene unclear. Germline lookup yields CDR1 MDHEN and CDR2 SYDVKM. V was shortened by 7 bases and J by 7 bases, with 8 bases between the two germline ends. The CDR3 extends over 11 amino acids.

The rearrangement joins TRBV20-1 to TRBJ2-6; D unclear. Trimming left V 3 bases short and J 11 bases short, with 2 bases between. This CDR3 has 9 residues. From germline, CDR1 is DFQATT and CDR2 SNEGSKA (reference sequence). CDR3 residues: CSASYVLTF. As DNA, the CDR3 is TGCAGTGCTAGTTACGTCCTGACTTTC.

This sequence joins TRBV28 and TRBJ2-2, with TRBD1 matching 10 bases. This CDR3 region has 16 residues. After removal of 6 bases from V and 4 bases from J, the junction contained 8 bases not matched to a gene. Germline-derived CDR1 and CDR2 are MDHEN and SYDVKM. Written as DNA, the CDR3 is TGTGCCAGCAGAGTGAGGACAGGGGGGCCCACCGGGGAGCTGTTTTTT. The encoded protein is CASRVRTGGPTGELFF.

This clonotype occurred many times. The V gene is TRBV12-3 or TRBV12-4, the J gene TRBJ2-1; no clear D. Between the trimmed V and J ends, which lost 2 bases and 9 bases, there was a span of 5 bases. This CDR3 spans 11 amino acids. The CDR3 spells CASSLYGEQFF. DNA for the CDR3: TGTGCCAGCAGTTTATATGGTGAGCAGTTCTTC.

This chain connects TRBV28 to TRBJ1-6; no reliable D call. V shed 6 bases and J shed 8 bases, with 8 bases lying between them. Germline V CDR1 and CDR2: MDHEN, SYDVKM. The CDR3 runs 12 residues. The chain's CDR3 is CASRYSYSPLHF. In DNA, the CDR3 is TGTGCCAGCAGGTACAGCTATTCACCCCTCCACTTT.

This clonotype was counted ten times or more. The V gene is TRBV24-1, the J gene TRBJ2-2, with D hard to call. This CDR3 spans 15 amino acids. V lost 3 bases and J lost 6, with 13 bases in between. Per germline, CDR1 KGHDR and CDR2 SFDVKD. This CDR3 is CATSDEFARAGELFF. CDR3 coding DNA: TGTGCCACCAGTGATGAGTTTGCCCGGGCCGGGGAGCTGTTTTTT.

The V call is TRBV30, the J call TRBJ2-4; tentative D call: TRBD2 (6 bases). V was cut by 2 bases and J by 8 bases, with 13 bases left in between. This CDR3 region has 13 residues. From germline, CDR1 is GTSNPN and CDR2 SVGIG (reference sequence). In DNA form, the CDR3 reads TGTGCCTGGAGTTCGGGAGATGGGGACATTCAGTACTTC. It yields the protein CAWSSGDGDIQYF.

This chain joins TRBV6-5 and TRBJ2-6, with a tentative D call TRBD2 (5 bases). This CDR3 has 15 residues. Trimming shortened V by 2 bases and J by 2 bases, and 7 bases separated the two germline ends. Germline CDR1 MNHEY, CDR2 SVGAGI. The CDR3 protein is CASSYGSAGANVLTF. As DNA, the CDR3 is TGTGCCAGCAGTTACGGTAGCGCTGGGGCCAACGTCCTGACTTTC.

This clonotype was recorded at least ten times. This chain uses TRBV10-3 with TRBJ2-1, with D unclear. The V and J ends lost 0 bases and 2 bases respectively, with 8 bases between them. Per germline, CDR1 ENHRY and CDR2 SYGVKD. The length of the CDR3 is 15 residues. In DNA, the CDR3 is TGTGCCATCAGTGAGTCATTTGGGACCTACAATGAGCAGTTCTTC. This sequence encodes CAISESFGTYNEQFF.

The sample holds a few counts of this clonotype. The chain uses TRBV29-1 and TRBJ2-6; no clear D gene. The CDR3 runs to 15 residues. The germline V gene has CDR1 SQVTM and CDR2 ANQGSEA. V shed 4 bases and J shed 0 bases, with 10 bases lying between them. CDR3 sequence: CSVVGSGSGANVLTF. CDR3 bases: TGCAGCGTTGTGGGGTCCGGCTCTGGGGCCAACGTCCTGACTTTC.